This T cell receptor (beta chain) came from a study of OX40 agonist ivuxolimab in advanced cancers. Study in general: The patients' treatment was ivuxolimab, an agonistic anti-OX40 (CD134) antibody. Partial responses were recorded for three patients, including one with hepatocellular carcinoma and two with cutaneous melanoma.

This CDR3 contains 17 residues. Looked up from germline, CDR1 is SGHNT and CDR2 is YYREEE (reference sequence). V was clipped by 4 bases and J by 0 bases, with 16 bases between them. On this clone: Its specificity is not known.

Some clones are missing from TCRdb's copy, which holds only in-frame ones; the method was immunoSEQ multiplex PCR. The sample yields some 99,000 clones, roughly 95% seen once. Study-wide results and caveats: With doses of 0.1-3.0 mg/kg, partial responders showed among the lowest clonal expansion.

The input for sequencing was CD4+ or CD8+ T cells sorted from blood, taken in a trial of the OX40 agonist ivuxolimab. This sequence joins TRBV5-4 and TRBJ2-2; the D gene is possibly TRBD2 (7 bases). The clonotype comes from an adult with an advanced solid tumor such as melanoma, head and neck, liver or kidney cancer. The CDR3 region is CASSPLGGGANTGELFF. The CDR3 DNA reads TGTGCCAGCAGCCCGTTAGGGGGGGGTGCGAACACCGGGGAGCTGTTTTTT. Full variable domain (rest looked up from reference TRBV5-4 and TRBJ2-2): ETGVTQSPTHLIKTRGQQVTLRCSSQSGHNTVSWYQQALGQGPQFIFQYYREEENGRGNFPPRFSGLQFPNYSSELNVNALELDDSALYLCASSPLGGGANTGELFFGEGSRLTVL.